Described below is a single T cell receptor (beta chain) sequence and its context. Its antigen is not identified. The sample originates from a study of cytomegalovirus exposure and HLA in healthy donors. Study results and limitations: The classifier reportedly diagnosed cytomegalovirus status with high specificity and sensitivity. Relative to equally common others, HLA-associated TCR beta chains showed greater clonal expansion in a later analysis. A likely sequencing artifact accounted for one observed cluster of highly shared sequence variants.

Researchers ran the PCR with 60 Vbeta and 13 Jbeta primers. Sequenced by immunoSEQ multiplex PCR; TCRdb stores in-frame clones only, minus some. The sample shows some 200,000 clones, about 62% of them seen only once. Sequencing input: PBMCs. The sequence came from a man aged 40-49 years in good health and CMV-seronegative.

In nucleotides, the CDR3 is TGTGCCAGCAGCTTGGGCCGACTGGGACAGGGAGGAAACACCATATATTTT. It yields the protein CASSLGRLGQGGNTIYF. The V gene is TRBV7-9, the J gene TRBJ1-3, with TRBD1 matching over 9 bases. With 3 bases clipped from V and 4 bases from J, the junction kept 10 bases outside the gene matches. The CDR3 spans 17 residues. In germline, CDR1 is SEHNR, CDR2 FQNEAQ (reference sequence).